This T cell receptor beta chain comes out of a study of CD8 T cells in Susac syndrome. An input of 0.5 to 1 ug of RNA was subjected to reverse transcription using random hexamers. TCRdb reanalysed the immunoSEQ multiplex PCR reads using MiXCR and keeps one entry per CDR3 protein. The table lists 150,000 to 200,000 distinct CDR3 sequences, over 85% of them singletons. The clonotype was recovered from a human donor in good health. Sequenced sample: CD4+ T cells from PBMCs.

In DNA form, the CDR3 reads TGCAGTGCTAAAGGGCTCAGCACAGATACGCAGTATTTT. Its protein is CSAKGLSTDTQYF. The V call is TRBV20-1, the J call TRBJ2-3; no reliable D call. Germline lookup yields CDR1 DFQATT and CDR2 SNEGSKA (reference sequence). The V gene lost 4 bases and the J gene lost 0 bases, with 8 bases spanning the gap. This CDR3 region has 13 residues.